This T cell receptor beta chain stems from a study of blood T cell repertoires in COVID-19. In the study overall: Samples representing acute and convalescent COVID-19 were sourced from the United States, Italy and Spain. In each case, the material was cDNA or gDNA derived from T cells, B-cell-depleted T cells, or PBMCs.

Per the authors' pipeline: Reference gene primers were amplified, and this amplification served to estimate nucleated cell counts. Assay used: immunoSEQ multiplex PCR; TCRdb lists only in-frame clones, some missing. The DNA was the basis for D and trimming; V, J and clone size are from that table. The sample holds more than 250,000 clones; roughly 90% are singletons and the top ten take 5% to 7.5%. In germline, CDR1 is KGHSH, CDR2 LQKENI. This CDR3 has 15 residues. The V segment lost 6 bases and the J segment 8 bases; nucleotides outside the gene matches: 7. The V and J genes are TRBV18 and TRBJ2-4, with 13 bases fitting TRBD2. What was sequenced was peripheral blood. This TCR came from a man aged 18 to 29 who had recovered from COVID-19. This CDR3 is CASSPGLAGKDIQYF. The CDR3 nucleotides read TGTGCCAGCTCTCCGGGACTAGCGGGAAAGGACATTCAGTACTTC.